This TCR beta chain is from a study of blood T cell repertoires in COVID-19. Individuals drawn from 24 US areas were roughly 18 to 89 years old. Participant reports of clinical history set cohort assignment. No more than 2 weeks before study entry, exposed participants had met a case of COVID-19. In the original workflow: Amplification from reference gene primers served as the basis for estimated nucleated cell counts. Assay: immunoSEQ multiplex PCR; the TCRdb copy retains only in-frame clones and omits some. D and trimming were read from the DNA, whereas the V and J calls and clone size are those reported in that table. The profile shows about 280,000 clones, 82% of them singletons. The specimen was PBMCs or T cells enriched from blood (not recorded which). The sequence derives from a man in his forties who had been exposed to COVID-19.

The CDR3 sequence: CASSQDPRGNTIYF. CDR3 nucleotide sequence: TGCGCCAGCAGCCAAGATCCAAGGGGGAACACCATATATTTT. V is TRBV4-1 and J is TRBJ1-3; TRBD1 is a possible D gene (6 bases). Germline CDR1 reads MGHRA; CDR2 reads YSYEKL. The length of the CDR3 is 14 residues. The V and J ends lost 0 bases and 7 bases respectively, with 10 bases between them.